This TCR beta chain was recovered during a study of blood T cell repertoires in COVID-19. For the study at large: The United States, Italy and Spain supplied acute and convalescent COVID-19 samples. T cells, B-cell-depleted T cells, or PBMCs provided the cDNA or gDNA that served as material.

In the original analysis: From reference gene primer amplification, estimates of nucleated cell counts were derived. Sequencing was performed with immunoSEQ multiplex PCR; in TCRdb, only in-frame clones are kept and a portion is missing. The V and J calls and the clone size are those of that table, but D and trimming were determined from the DNA. The sample consists of 90,000 to 120,000 clones, about 79% of them appearing once. The CDR3 is 13 residues long. The germline V gene encodes CDR1 SGHTA and CDR2 FQGNSA. Trimming cost V 5 bases and J 9 bases; bases outside gene matches: 6. Sequenced material: peripheral blood. The chain recombines TRBV7-2 with TRBJ2-1; 8 bases map to TRBD1. The clonotype comes from a woman aged 80 or over with active or convalescent COVID-19. This CDR3 is CASSLQGVGEQFF. CDR3 in DNA: TGTGCCAGCAGCCTACAGGGGGTCGGTGAGCAGTTCTTC. Full variable domain (remainder filled in from reference TRBV7-2 and TRBJ2-1): GAGVSQSPSNKVTEKGKDVELRCDPISGHTALYWYRQSLGQGLEFLIYFQGNSAPDKSGLPSDRFSAERTGGSVSTLTIQRTQQEDSAVYLCASSLQGVGEQFFGPGTRLTVL.